The rows below give T cell receptor beta chains drawn from one sample of a study of Graves' ophthalmopathy and Graves' hyperthyroidism. TCRdb reanalysed the multiplex PCR reads using MiXCR and keeps one entry per CDR3 protein. Of 600,000 to 650,000 distinct CDR3 sequences in the sample, about a fifth are singletons; the top ten hold 7.1%. The sequencing sample was made of peripheral blood. The receptors shown here come from a young woman with stable Graves' hyperthyroidism. Some clones in this sample may be carry-over from other donors' samples. CDR3s include the opening cysteine and the closing phenylalanine or tryptophan. A D gene is named only where the DNA matches it firmly. Clone size is not always given. Where it is, it says once, few, many or a class for expanded clones.

TRBD1,TRBJ1-1,TRBV27,-,TGTGCCAGCAGTTCCGTAGACAGGGGGCAGGAAGCTTTCTTT,CASSSVDRGQEAFF
-,TRBJ1-1,TRBV6-1,many,TGTGCCAGCAGCGGGACACGGACTGAAGCTTTCTTT,CASSGTRTEAFF
TRBD1,TRBJ1-5,TRBV6-5,many,TGTGCCAGCAGTTACGGGGGACAGGGTAATCAGCCCCAGCATTTT,CASSYGGQGNQPQHF
-,TRBJ1-2,TRBV13,many,TGTGCCTGCAGCGCCTTGGCAGGGGATGCTAACTATGGCTACACCTTC,CACSALAGDANYGYTF
TRBD2,TRBJ2-7,TRBV11-2,few,TGTGCCAGCAGCATGACTAGCGGGAGGGCCTACCGCGAGCAGTACTTC,CASSMTSGRAYREQYF
-,TRBJ2-5,TRBV6-4,-,TGTGCCAGCAGTGACTCACAATACCAAGAGACCCAGTACTTC,CASSDSQYQETQYF
-,TRBJ1-2,TRBV20-1,many,TGCAGTGCTCGCTCCGGGACGGTCTATGGCTACACCTTC,CSARSGTVYGYTF
TRBD1,TRBJ1-1,TRBV12-3/TRBV12-4,few,TGTGCCAGCAGTAAAGCTGGACAGGGGAGCACTGAAGCTTTCTTT,CASSKAGQGSTEAFF
-,TRBJ2-7,TRBV28,-,TGTGCCAGCAGACCGGGATCCCTGCGGGAGCAGTACTTC,CASRPGSLREQYF
TRBD2,TRBJ2-7,TRBV7-3,many,TGTGCCAGCAGCTTAAGCGCCAGCGGGGGAGGCGAGCAGTACTTC,CASSLSASGGGEQYF
-,TRBJ1-5,TRBV30,many,TGTGCCTGGAGAAGGGACGGGGGTAGCAATCAGCCCCAGCATTTT,CAWRRDGGSNQPQHF
-,TRBJ2-7,TRBV20-1,many,TGCAGTGCTTATACTTCCGGACAGACCTCCTACGAGCAGTACTTC,CSAYTSGQTSYEQYF
TRBD1,TRBJ2-5,TRBV20-1,-,TGCAGTGCTCAAGGACAGGGGTTCAGAGAGACCCAGTACTTC,CSAQGQGFRETQYF
-,TRBJ2-7,TRBV29-1,many,TGCAGCGTGGGGAAAGACCAGGTCCGAGAGCAGTACTTC,CSVGKDQVREQYF
-,TRBJ1-3,TRBV30,-,TGTGCCTGGAGTGGGCAAAGAAACACCATATATTTT,CAWSGQRNTIYF
-,TRBJ1-3,TRBV28,many,TGTGCCAGCAGTTTCCCTTCAGGTATCGGAAACACCATATATTTT,CASSFPSGIGNTIYF
TRBD1,TRBJ2-7,TRBV7-6,many,TGTGCCAGCAGCTTAGAGGGGACAGGAAAGTCCGAGCAGTACTTC,CASSLEGTGKSEQYF
TRBD1,TRBJ2-2,TRBV11-2,many,TGTGCCAGCAACGACTACAGGGGATATGGCACCGGGGAGCTGTTTTTT,CASNDYRGYGTGELFF
TRBD1,TRBJ2-5,TRBV25-1,few,TGTGCCAGCAGTGAATCTTCGGCAGGGGGCATCCAAGAGACCCAGTACTTC,CASSESSAGGIQETQYF
-,TRBJ2-5,TRBV30,many,TGTGCCTGGAGTCCCAGGGGAGGGGAGACCCAGTACTTC,CAWSPRGGETQYF
-,TRBJ1-1,TRBV28,-,TGTGCCAGCGGGCAGCAGATGAACACTGAAGCTTTCTTT,CASGQQMNTEAFF
-,TRBJ1-5,TRBV11-2,-,TGTGCCAGCAGCCCAAGGGGGTATGCTCAGCCCCAGCATTTT,CASSPRGYAQPQHF
TRBD2,TRBJ2-4,TRBV20-1,many,TGCAGTGCTAGCGGGAGGGCCTCCGACCAAAACATTCAGTACTTC,CSASGRASDQNIQYF
-,TRBJ2-2,TRBV12-3/TRBV12-4,many,TGTGCCAGCAGTTCCCTCACCGGGGAGCTGTTTTTT,CASSSLTGELFF
-,TRBJ1-1,TRBV15,-,TGTGCCACCAGCGGTCGACCGGGACGTTGGAACACTGAAGCTTTCTTT,CATSGRPGRWNTEAFF
-,TRBJ2-7,TRBV2,-,TGTGCCAGCAGTGGGACAGTAATCTACGAGCAGTACTTC,CASSGTVIYEQYF
-,TRBJ1-1,TRBV3-1,few,TGTGCCAGCAGCCGCTCGCCCGGGGGAAACACTGAAGCTTTCTTT,CASSRSPGGNTEAFF
TRBD1,TRBJ2-2,TRBV19,many,TGTGCCAGTAGTATAAAGGACAGGGTGAACACCGGGGAGCTGTTTTTT,CASSIKDRVNTGELFF
-,TRBJ2-7,TRBV3-1,many,TGTGCCAGCAGCCAAACCCCTTTGCTCGAGCAGTACTTC,CASSQTPLLEQYF
-,TRBJ2-2,TRBV11-2,many,TGTGCCAGCACTATTCGGGATAGGGAGCTGTTTTTT,CASTIRDRELFF
-,TRBJ1-1,TRBV6-1,many,TGTGCCAGCAAAGTACGACAGGAAAACACTGAAGCTTTCTTT,CASKVRQENTEAFF
-,TRBJ2-7,TRBV6-1,many,TGTGCCAGCCGTGAACCACAGGCTGTCTACGAGCAGTACTTC,CASREPQAVYEQYF
TRBD1,TRBJ1-1,TRBV2,many,TGTGCCAGCAGCCAGACAGGGCGGTCTGAAGCTTTCTTT,CASSQTGRSEAFF
TRBD1,TRBJ1-2,TRBV15,few,TGTGCCACCAGCATTAGGGGGCGCGAGGCTGGCTACACCTTC,CATSIRGREAGYTF
-,TRBJ1-1,TRBV6-1,-,TGTGCCAGCAGTCTCCTCCCGGGGACCACTGAAGCTTTCTTT,CASSLLPGTTEAFF
-,TRBJ2-7,TRBV6-1,many,TGTGCCAGCAGTGCCCCCGGACAGTTTGGGCAGTACTTC,CASSAPGQFGQYF
TRBD1,TRBJ1-5,TRBV15,few,TGTGCCACCAGCAGACCCGGGACAGGGGGCAATCAGCCCCAGCATTTT,CATSRPGTGGNQPQHF
-,TRBJ1-5,TRBV28,-,TGTGCCAGCAGTTTACCGTCAGTTAGCAATCAGCCCCAGCATTTT,CASSLPSVSNQPQHF
TRBD1,TRBJ2-7,TRBV6-5,many,TGTGCCAGCAGTTATGTTGACAGGGAGTACGAGCAGTACTTC,CASSYVDREYEQYF
-,TRBJ1-1,TRBV3-1,many,TGTGCCAGCAGCCAAGGTCGGATGAACACTGAAGCTTTCTTT,CASSQGRMNTEAFF
-,TRBJ2-3,TRBV20-1,many,TGCAGTGCCATAGCAAGCACAGATACGCAGTATTTT,CSAIASTDTQYF
TRBD1,TRBJ1-1,TRBV5-1,many,TGCGCCAGCTCCCGGAGGCCGGGACAGGTGAACACTGAAGCTTTCTTT,CASSRRPGQVNTEAFF
-,TRBJ1-1,TRBV15,many,TGTGCCACCAGCAGAGATGGAGGGTTCACTGAAGCTTTCTTT,CATSRDGGFTEAFF
-,TRBJ1-2,TRBV7-3,many,TGTGCCAGCAGCCAGAAGGTGAATGGCTACACCTTC,CASSQKVNGYTF
-,TRBJ1-2,TRBV7-3,few,TGTGCCAGCAGCTTAGGGAAGGAGTATGGCTACACCTTC,CASSLGKEYGYTF
-,TRBJ2-5,TRBV5-1,-,TGCGCCAGCAGCGGGACGGCGACTAGAGGGGAGACCCAGTACTTC,CASSGTATRGETQYF
TRBD2,TRBJ2-5,TRBV7-2,-,TGTGCCATTCTCCCGGGACTAGCGGGGTCCGGGACCCAGTACTTC,CAILPGLAGSGTQYF
-,TRBJ1-1,TRBV5-1,-,TGCGCCAGCAGCTTTACAGGGAAAAGGGTTGAAGCTTTCTTT,CASSFTGKRVEAFF
-,TRBJ1-2,TRBV19,many,TGTGCCAGTAGTACCCAGACAGGAGTGGATGGCTACACCTTC,CASSTQTGVDGYTF
-,TRBJ1-1,TRBV14,many,TGTGCCAGCAGCCCTGGACAGCTGAACACTGAAGCTTTCTTT,CASSPGQLNTEAFF
-,TRBJ1-6,TRBV7-2,-,TGTGCCAGCAGTCTAAGGACAGCACTAGGGGTATATGATTCACCCCTCCACTTT,CASSLRTALGVYDSPLHF